A selection of T cell receptor beta chains follows, all from one sample in a study of CD8 T cells in ankylosing spondylitis. One entry per CDR3 protein, called by TCRdb with MiXCR from the 5' RACE reads. The sample shows over 200,000 distinct CDR3 sequences, roughly a tenth of them seen only once. The sample consisted of blood, either unsorted or a sorted T cell fraction (not recorded which). All receptors derive from a male donor with ankylosing spondylitis or in good health (not recorded which). CDR3s include the opening cysteine and the closing phenylalanine or tryptophan. D genes are given only for firm matches. Clone sizes are given selectively: once, few, many, or a class where the clone is expanded.

>TRBD2|TRBJ2-2|.|TRBV12-3/TRBV12-4
CASSPTPSGGAGELFF
TGTGCCAGCAGTCCAACCCCTAGCGGGGGGGCCGGGGAGCTGTTTTTT
>.|TRBJ2-2|many|TRBV7-9
CASSFTSGELFF
TGTGCCAGCAGCTTTACGTCCGGGGAGCTGTTTTTT
>.|TRBJ2-5|few|TRBV20-1
CSARDTVGASETQYF
TGCAGTGCTAGAGATACTGTCGGGGCCTCGGAGACCCAGTACTTC
>TRBD1|TRBJ1-4|many|TRBV7-6
CASSLITGGVGEKLFF
TGTGCCAGCAGCTTAATTACAGGGGGCGTAGGCGAAAAACTGTTTTTT
>TRBD1|TRBJ2-7|many|TRBV10-3
CAISEGGTGTYEQYF
TGTGCCATCAGTGAGGGTGGGACAGGGACCTACGAGCAGTACTTC
>.|TRBJ1-2|many|TRBV7-2
CASRVGGDNYGYTF
TGTGCCAGCAGGGTTGGCGGTGATAACTATGGCTACACCTTC
>.|TRBJ2-1|many|TRBV7-8
CASSLRTSYNEQFF
TGTGCCAGCAGCTTAAGGACCTCCTACAATGAGCAGTTCTTC
>.|TRBJ1-2|.|TRBV7-8
CASSHGQGNYGYTF
TGTGCCAGCAGCCATGGGCAGGGGAACTATGGCTACACCTTC
>TRBD1|TRBJ1-3|many|TRBV24-1
CATSEQGAYPGNTIYF
TGTGCCACCAGTGAACAGGGGGCATATCCTGGAAACACCATATATTTT
>.|TRBJ2-2|few|TRBV20-1
CSPLSGGNTGELFF
TGCAGTCCGCTTTCTGGGGGGAACACCGGGGAGCTGTTTTTT
>TRBD2|TRBJ2-2|many|TRBV20-1
CSARKLAGGPEAVTGELFF
TGCAGTGCTAGAAAACTAGCGGGGGGGCCTGAAGCTGTCACCGGGGAGCTGTTTTTT
>.|TRBJ2-3|many|TRBV20-1
CSALAPHRGTDTQYF
TGCAGTGCATTAGCGCCCCACCGGGGCACAGATACGCAGTATTTT
>.|TRBJ1-1|few|TRBV19
CASSGIWETEAFF
TGTGCCAGTAGTGGCATCTGGGAAACTGAAGCTTTCTTT
>.|TRBJ1-4|many|TRBV18
CASSPPDGAGSEKLFF
TGTGCCAGCTCACCACCAGACGGGGCCGGTAGTGAAAAACTGTTTTTT
>.|TRBJ2-5|few|TRBV5-1
CASSLSTGPRSETQYF
TGCGCCAGCAGCTTAAGTACGGGGCCTAGATCAGAGACCCAGTACTTC
>.|TRBJ1-3|.|TRBV2
CASSDSGRGGNTIYF
TGTGCCAGCAGTGACTCCGGGCGGGGAGGAAACACCATATATTTT
>.|TRBJ2-1|many|TRBV5-1
CASSLSTGNNEQFF
TGCGCCAGCAGCTTATCGACAGGCAACAATGAGCAGTTCTTC
>.|TRBJ1-2|many|TRBV6-1
CASSLRGRINYGYTF
TGTGCCAGCAGCCTCCGGGGCAGGATAAACTATGGCTACACCTTC
>.|TRBJ2-5|many|TRBV11-2
CASSLGVGGRQETQYF
TGTGCCAGCAGCTTAGGGGTGGGGGGGCGCCAAGAGACCCAGTACTTC
>.|TRBJ2-7|.|TRBV5-8
CASSGGQPRIGEQYF
TGTGCCAGCAGCGGCGGGCAGCCGCGTATCGGCGAGCAGTACTTC
>.|TRBJ2-2|many|TRBV4-2
CASSPPWGSNTGELFF
TGTGCCAGCAGCCCCCCTTGGGGTTCGAACACCGGGGAGCTGTTTTTT
>TRBD1|TRBJ2-5|few|TRBV7-7
CASSMTGAGETQYF
TGTGCTAGCAGCATGACAGGGGCGGGGGAGACCCAGTACTTC